This entry lists 30 T cell receptor beta chains sequenced from one sample in a study of blood T cell repertoires in COVID-19. Clones were sequenced by immunoSEQ multiplex PCR, and TCRdb holds only the in-frame ones, with some missing. In the table there are around 130,000 clones, roughly 81% of which are singletons. The sample was PBMCs or T cells enriched from blood (not recorded which). These receptors were collected from a woman aged 45-65 years with acute COVID-19.

The gene calls are TRBV19 and TRBJ1-3; D is ambiguous. Trimming stripped 6 bases from V and 7 bases from J, with 16 bases between. CDR1 and CDR2 (germline): LNHDA, SQIVND (reference sequence). CDR3 length: 14 residues. CDR3 sequence reads: CASSFSTPKNTIYF. CDR3 coding DNA: TGTGCCAGTAGCTTCAGTACCCCCAAGAACACCATATATTTT.

The chain combines TRBV9 with TRBJ2-1; 7 bases are a match to TRBD2. With 5 bases clipped from V and 4 bases from J, the junction kept 12 bases outside the gene matches. The CDR3 totals 16 residues. Germline V lookup: CDR1 SGDLS, CDR2 YYNGEE. CDR3 DNA: TGTGCCAGCAGTCTGACGGTAGCGGGCTTGTACAATGAGCAGTTCTTC. Translation gives CASSLTVAGLYNEQFF.

This rearrangement joins TRBV7-9 to TRBJ2-7, with 9 bases identical to TRBD1. Germline V gives CDR1 SEHNR, CDR2 FQNEAQ (reference sequence). The CDR3 has 16 residues. Unmatched junction bases numbered 10, after V lost 4 bases and J lost 3 bases. CDR3 in DNA: TGTGCCAGCAGCTCTTCCGGGACAGGGTTCCTCTACGAGCAGTACTTC. Its protein is CASSSSGTGFLYEQYF. Together with reference TRBV7-9 and TRBJ2-7, the CDR3 gives the full variable domain: DTGVSQNPRHKITKRGQNVTFRCDPISEHNRLYWYRQTLGQGPEFLTYFQNEAQLEKSRLLSDRFSAERPKGSFSTLEIQRTEQGDSAMYLCASSSSGTGFLYEQYFGPGTRLTVT.

The chain links TRBV7-9 to TRBJ2-1; the match to TRBD2 covers 12 bases. Looked up from germline, CDR1 is SEHNR and CDR2 is FQNEAQ (reference sequence). This CDR3 is 16 amino acids long. V lost 4 bases to trimming and J lost 7 bases; unmatched junction nucleotides: 8. The DNA of the CDR3 is TGTGCCAGCAGCTCCCCTCTAGCGGGAGGGGGGAATGAGCAGTTCTTC. Its translation is CASSSPLAGGGNEQFF.

This clone was seen more than once but under ten times. J is TRBJ1-5 and V is TRBV19, with TRBD1 as a possible D gene (5 bases). CDR3 length: 13 amino acids. Germline lookup yields CDR1 LNHDA and CDR2 SQIVND (reference sequence). V shed 8 bases and J shed 5 bases, with 13 bases lying between them. DNA for the CDR3: TGTGCCAGTTCCGAGGTAGGGGATCAGCCCCAGCATTTT. Amino acid sequence: CASSEVGDQPQHF.

The V call is TRBV5-6, the J call TRBJ2-7; TRBD1 matches at 11 bases. Germline loops: CDR1 SGHDT, CDR2 YYEEEE. The CDR3 length is 15 residues. V was pared by 3 bases and J by 4 bases, with 6 bases of the junction left unmatched. In DNA, the CDR3 is TGTGCCAGCAGCTGGACCGGGACAGGGGGATACGAGCAGTACTTC. It is translated as CASSWTGTGGYEQYF.

This chain connects TRBV4-3 to TRBJ1-4, with TRBD1 identical over 8 bases. Germline V gene data show CDR1 as LGHNA and CDR2 as YSLEER. The J segment lost 7 bases and the V segment lost 4 bases, leaving 8 bases of the junction unmatched. The CDR3 covers 15 residues. The CDR3 DNA follows: TGCGCCAGCAGCCCCAATCAGGGGGCCTCTGAAAAACTGTTTTTT. Its protein is CASSPNQGASEKLFF.

The V gene is TRBV11-2, the J gene TRBJ2-7, with 7 bases aligning to TRBD2. The V gene end was trimmed by 8 bases and the J gene end by 7 bases; junction bases not matched to a gene: 14. The CDR3 is 14 residues long. The germline gives CDR1 SGHAT, CDR2 FQNNGV. CDR3 amino acids: CASSFLASGKEQYF. In DNA, the CDR3 is TGTGCCAGCTCGTTTCTTGCTAGCGGCAAAGAGCAGTACTTC.

J is TRBJ2-7 and V is TRBV6-2 or TRBV6-3; TRBD1 aligns across 9 bases. This CDR3 has 14 residues. V shed 2 bases and J 3 bases; nucleotides not matched to a gene: 2. CDR1 and CDR2 from the germline V gene are MNHEY and SVGEGT. This CDR3 is CASSYVDRGYEQYF. The CDR3 nucleotides are TGTGCCAGCAGTTACGTGGACAGGGGCTACGAGCAGTACTTC.

The chain is built from TRBV3-1 (or the pseudogene TRBV3-2) and TRBJ1-1; D gene unclear. Per the germline V gene, CDR1 is LGHDT and CDR2 is YNNKEL (reference sequence). Trimming removed 5 bases from V and 1 base from J, with 8 bases in between. The CDR3 extends over 13 amino acids. CDR3 sequence (DNA): TGTGCCAGCAGCGTCGCGGGGAACACTGAAGCTTTCTTT. Translation gives CASSVAGNTEAFF.

The J gene is TRBJ1-5, the V gene TRBV24-1, with a possible D match to TRBD1 (6 bases). The CDR3 has 17 residues. V lost 2 bases and J lost 2, with 15 bases in between. Germline V gives CDR1 KGHDR, CDR2 SFDVKD. CDR3 sequence reads: CATSDSPTGSGNQPQHF. The CDR3 nucleotides read TGTGCCACCAGTGATTCTCCCACAGGGTCGGGCAATCAGCCCCAGCATTTT.

The CDR3 protein is CASISDRMGGYTF. CDR3 DNA sequence: TGTGCCAGCATTAGTGACAGGATGGGCGGCTACACCTTC. J is TRBJ1-2 and V is TRBV28; tentative D call: TRBD1 (6 bases). Trimming removed 7 bases from V and 8 bases from J, with 17 bases in between. This CDR3 is 13 amino acids long. From germline, CDR1 is MDHEN and CDR2 SYDVKM.

In its sample, this clone was seen a few times. V gene TRBV3-1 (or the pseudogene TRBV3-2) combines with J gene TRBJ2-7; 7 nucleotides match TRBD2. Germline V gene sequence: CDR1 LGHDT, CDR2 YNNKEL (reference sequence). V was pared by 1 base and J by 2 bases, with 5 bases of the junction left unmatched. This CDR3 comprises 15 residues. The CDR3, as DNA: TGTGCCAGCAGCCAAGTGGGACTATCACCCTACGAGCAGTACTTC. This codes for CASSQVGLSPYEQYF.

This chain uses TRBV25-1 with TRBJ1-2; 9 bases line up with TRBD1. The CDR3 extends over 13 amino acids. V shed 5 bases, J shed 8 bases, and the junction held 6 bases outside the gene matches. Germline CDR1 and CDR2: MGHDK and SYGVNS. The CDR3 DNA reads as TGTGCCAGCAGTCCCCGGACAGGGGTCGGCTACACCTTC. This codes for CASSPRTGVGYTF.

The chain recombines TRBV7-2 with TRBJ2-6, with 7 bases fitting TRBD1. Germline assignment: CDR1 SGHTA and CDR2 FQGNSA. The V gene end was trimmed by 0 bases and the J gene end by 0 bases; junction bases not matched to a gene: 5. The CDR3 loop spans 18 amino acids. The CDR3 sequence: CASSLAWDSLSGANVLTF. The CDR3, as DNA: TGTGCCAGCAGCTTAGCATGGGACAGCCTCTCTGGGGCCAACGTCCTGACTTTC. The whole variable domain, filled in from reference TRBV7-2 and TRBJ2-6, reads GAGVSQSPSNKVTEKGKDVELRCDPISGHTALYWYRQSLGQGLEFLIYFQGNSAPDKSGLPSDRFSAERTGGSVSTLTIQRTQQEDSAVYLCASSLAWDSLSGANVLTFGAGSRLTVL.

The CDR3 loop is CASSQDSVRPDGYTF. Written as DNA, the CDR3 is TGCGCCAGCAGCCAAGATTCGGTCAGGCCGGATGGCTACACCTTC. The chain uses TRBV4-1 and TRBJ1-2; D is uncertain. The ends were cut back, 0 bases at V and 6 bases at J, with 14 bases in the middle. Germline V gene lookup returns CDR1 MGHRA and CDR2 YSYEKL. The CDR3 has 15 amino acids.

The genes are TRBV25-1 and TRBJ2-7; 9 positions match TRBD1. Per germline, CDR1 MGHDK and CDR2 SYGVNS. This CDR3 region has 14 residues. The J segment lost 6 bases and the V segment lost 6 bases, leaving 9 bases of the junction unmatched. The CDR3: CASRGTGMISEQYF. CDR3 in DNA: TGTGCCAGCAGGGGGACAGGGATGATCAGCGAGCAGTACTTC.

The chain uses TRBV10-3 and TRBJ2-1; a weak D match, TRBD2 (6 bases). The CDR3 is made up of 17 amino acids. Germline V lookup: CDR1 ENHRY, CDR2 SYGVKD. Trimming removed 5 bases at V and 3 bases at J, with 20 bases between. CDR3 nucleotide sequence: TGTGCCATCAGTCCAGATCGTGGTAGCGGATACTACAATGAGCAGTTCTTC. Translation: CAISPDRGSGYYNEQFF.

The chain combines TRBV19 with TRBJ1-4; a weak D match, TRBD1 (5 bases). The V end lost 3 bases, the J end lost 1 base, and 9 bases lay between the germline ends. The V gene's germline CDR1 is LNHDA and CDR2 SQIVND (reference sequence). The CDR3 totals 15 residues. The CDR3 DNA follows: TGTGCCAGTAGTATCGGAACAGGAACTAATGAAAAACTGTTTTTT. Translating it yields CASSIGTGTNEKLFF.

The chain uses TRBV28 and TRBJ1-2; no definite D call. Germline V lookup: CDR1 MDHEN, CDR2 SYDVKM. With 3 bases removed from V and 8 bases from J, the gap between germline ends came to 10 bases. This CDR3 is 12 amino acids long. The chain's CDR3 is CASSLEERGYTF. The CDR3 coding sequence is TGTGCCAGCAGTTTGGAGGAGAGGGGCTACACCTTC.

For the CDR3, the DNA is TGCGCCAGCAGCCCAGGGACTAGCGGGAGGGGAAATGAGCAGTTCTTC. Translation: CASSPGTSGRGNEQFF. The J gene is TRBJ2-1, the V gene TRBV5-1; 16 nucleotides align to TRBD2. This CDR3 has 16 residues. Trimming removed 4 bases from V and 7 bases from J; junction bases left unmatched: 5. The germline CDR1 and CDR2 sequences are SGHRS and YFSETQ.

The chain uses TRBV2 and TRBJ2-1; 8 bases are a match to TRBD2. Germline CDR1 is SNHLY and CDR2 is FYNNEI. Trimming removed 2 bases from V and 9 bases from J; junction bases left unmatched: 9. This CDR3 is 15 amino acids long. In nucleotides, the CDR3 is TGTGCCAGCAGTGAATGGGGGACTAGTTCTGTTGAGCAGTTCTTC. As protein: CASSEWGTSSVEQFF. Supplemented by reference TRBV2 and TRBJ2-1, the full variable domain reads EPEVTQTPSHQVTQMGQEVILRCVPISNHLYFYWYRQILGQKVEFLVSFYNNEISEKSEIFDDQFSVERPDGSNFTLKIRSTKLEDSAMYFCASSEWGTSSVEQFFGPGTRLTVL.

In its sample, this clone was seen once. This chain uses TRBV5-1 with TRBJ1-3; D is undetermined. The CDR3 runs 18 residues. Trimming removed 0 bases at V and 0 bases at J, with 16 bases between. The V gene's germline CDR1 is SGHRS and CDR2 YFSETQ. CDR3 in DNA: TGCGCCAGCAGCTTGGACCCCACCCGGCAGGTCTCTGGAAACACCATATATTTT. Translation gives CASSLDPTRQVSGNTIYF.

This clone was found a few times. The V and J genes are TRBV4-2 and TRBJ2-7; 7 bases are a match to TRBD2. This CDR3 spans 14 amino acids. Germline CDR1 LGHNA, CDR2 YNFKEQ. V was clipped by 1 base and J by 3 bases; unmatched bases: 3. CDR3 in DNA: TGTGCCAGCAGCCAAGGCGGGAGCGGCTACGAGCAGTACTTC. Translating gives CASSQGGSGYEQYF.

V and J are TRBV19 and TRBJ2-3; D might be TRBD2 (6 bases). Deletions cut 6 bases from V and 4 bases from J, with 14 bases between. Per the germline V gene, CDR1 is LNHDA and CDR2 is SQIVND (reference sequence). The CDR3 has 14 amino acids. Written as DNA, the CDR3 is TGTGCCAGTAGAAATCCAGGAGGGGCAGATACGCAGTATTTT. Translated, it gives CASRNPGGADTQYF.

This sequence joins TRBV5-1 and TRBJ1-1; tentatively, D is TRBD1 (6 bases). Trimming shortened V by 2 bases and J by 1 base, and 12 bases separated the two germline ends. Germline CDR1 and CDR2: SGHRS and YFSETQ. The CDR3 is 15 amino acids. Here the CDR3 reads CASSLRAGANTEAFF. The CDR3 nucleotides read TGCGCCAGCAGCTTAAGGGCAGGGGCGAACACTGAAGCTTTCTTT.

This chain uses TRBV2 with TRBJ1-2; D gene uncertain. Trimming left V 1 base short and J 4 bases short, with 10 bases between. CDR1 and CDR2 (germline): SNHLY, FYNNEI. The length of the CDR3 is 14 residues. CDR3 in DNA: TGTGCCAGCAGTGAAGAAGGAGTCGGCTATGGCTACACCTTC. As protein: CASSEEGVGYGYTF. Based on the CDR3 plus reference TRBV2 and TRBJ1-2, the full variable domain is EPEVTQTPSHQVTQMGQEVILRCVPISNHLYFYWYRQILGQKVEFLVSFYNNEISEKSEIFDDQFSVERPDGSNFTLKIRSTKLEDSAMYFCASSEEGVGYGYTFGSGTRLTVV.

This rearrangement joins TRBV29-1 to TRBJ2-7; D perhaps matches TRBD1 (6 bases). Between the trimmed V and J ends, which lost 7 bases and 2 bases, there was a span of 15 bases. Germline CDR1 reads SQVTM; CDR2 reads ANQGSEA. The CDR3 is 13 amino acids. CDR3 protein: CSGVDRVTYEQYF. The CDR3 DNA sequence: TGCAGCGGGGTGGACAGAGTGACCTACGAGCAGTACTTC.

This chain connects TRBV11-3 to TRBJ1-4; 10 positions agree with TRBD1. The CDR3 runs to 17 residues. J gave up 0 bases and V 4 bases, and 5 bases lay outside the gene matches. Germline V gives CDR1 SGHNT, CDR2 YENEEA. CDR3 region: CASSSGTGVATNEKLFF. The CDR3 coding sequence is TGTGCCAGCAGCTCGGGGACAGGGGTCGCAACTAATGAAAAACTGTTTTTT.

This chain joins TRBV20-1 and TRBJ1-1; no clear D gene. This CDR3 has 10 amino acids. Germline assignment: CDR1 DFQATT and CDR2 SNEGSKA (reference sequence). Trimming cost V 7 bases and J 4 bases, with 7 bases left between them. CDR3 DNA: TGCAGTGGTTCTGTCACTGAAGCTTTCTTT. Amino acids: CSGSVTEAFF.